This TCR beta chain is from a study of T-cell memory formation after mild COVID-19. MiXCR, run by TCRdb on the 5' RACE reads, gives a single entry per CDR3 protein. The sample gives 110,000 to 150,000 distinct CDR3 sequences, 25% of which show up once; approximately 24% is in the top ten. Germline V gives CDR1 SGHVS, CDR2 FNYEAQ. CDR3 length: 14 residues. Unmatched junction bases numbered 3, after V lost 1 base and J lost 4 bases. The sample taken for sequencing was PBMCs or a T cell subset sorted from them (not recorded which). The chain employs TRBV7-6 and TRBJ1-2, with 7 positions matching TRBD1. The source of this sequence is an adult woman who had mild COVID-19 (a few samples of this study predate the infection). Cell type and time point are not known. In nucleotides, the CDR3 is TGTGCCAGCAGCTTAGGCCCAGGGGGCTATGGCTACACCTTC. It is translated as CASSLGPGGYGYTF. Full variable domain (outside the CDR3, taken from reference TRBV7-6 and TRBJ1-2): GAGVSQSPRYKVTKRGQDVALRCDPISGHVSLYWYRQALGQGPEFLTYFNYEAQQDKSGLPNDRFSAERPEGSISTLTIQRTEQRDSAMYRCASSLGPGGYGYTFGSGTRLTVV.